This T cell receptor (beta chain) was found in a study of blood T cells in healthy people across ages. Study findings and constraints: Per million T cells, the diversity of TCR beta decreased roughly linearly as age advanced. There were more naive CD4+ cells and higher diversity in long-lived donors than in aged donors.

CDR3 size: 13 residues. The V end was cut by 7 bases, the J end by 5 bases, with 17 bases between. Germline V CDR1 and CDR2: SQVTM, ANQGSEA. Sample-barcoded 5' priming and a J-beta primer mix drove a second PCR of 7 to 11 cycles. A single record per CDR3 protein comes from TCRdb applying MiXCR to the 5' RACE reads. The sample holds 1,300,000 or so distinct CDR3 sequences; around 59% are singletons and the top ten take 5% to 7%. This clonotype was observed a few times. Its antigen is undetermined. The receptor was isolated from a man aged 18 to 30 in good health. This chain links TRBV29-1 with TRBJ1-2, with no clear D. Sequencing input: blood. The CDR3 DNA reads as TGCAGCGGGTCAAGTGGGGATTTATATGGCTACACCTTC. It yields the protein CSGSSGDLYGYTF.